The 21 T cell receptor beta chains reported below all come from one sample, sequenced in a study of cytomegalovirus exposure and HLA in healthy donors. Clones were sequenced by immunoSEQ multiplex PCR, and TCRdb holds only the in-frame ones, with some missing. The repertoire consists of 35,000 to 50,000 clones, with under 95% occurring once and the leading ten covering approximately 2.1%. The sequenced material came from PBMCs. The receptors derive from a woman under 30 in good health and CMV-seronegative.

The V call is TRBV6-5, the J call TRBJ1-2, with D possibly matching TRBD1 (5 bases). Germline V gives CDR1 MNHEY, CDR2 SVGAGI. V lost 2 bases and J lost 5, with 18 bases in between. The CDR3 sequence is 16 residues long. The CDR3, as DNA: TGTGCCAGCAGTTACCAACTCGGGGGGGGTAGTTATGGCTACACCTTC. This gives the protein CASSYQLGGGSYGYTF.

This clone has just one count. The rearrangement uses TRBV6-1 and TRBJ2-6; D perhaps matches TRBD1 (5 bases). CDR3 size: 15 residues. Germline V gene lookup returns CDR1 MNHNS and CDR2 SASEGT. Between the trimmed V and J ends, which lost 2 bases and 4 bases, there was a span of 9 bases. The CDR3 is CASSELAGGANVLTF. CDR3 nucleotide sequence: TGTGCCAGCAGTGAATTGGCAGGGGGGGCCAACGTCCTGACTTTC.

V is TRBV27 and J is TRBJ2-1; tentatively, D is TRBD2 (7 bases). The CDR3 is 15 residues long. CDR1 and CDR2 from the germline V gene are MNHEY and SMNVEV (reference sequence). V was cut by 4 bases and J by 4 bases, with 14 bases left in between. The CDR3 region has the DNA TGTGCCAGCAGTTCTCTCGGGGGGCCTTACAATGAGCAGTTCTTC. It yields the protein CASSSLGGPYNEQFF.

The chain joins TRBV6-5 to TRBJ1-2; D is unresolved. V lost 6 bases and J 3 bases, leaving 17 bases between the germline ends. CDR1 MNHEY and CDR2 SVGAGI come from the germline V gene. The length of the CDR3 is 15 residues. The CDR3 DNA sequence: TGTGCCAGCAGCCCCGTTCGTGGAGAAGACTATGGCTACACCTTC. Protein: CASSPVRGEDYGYTF.

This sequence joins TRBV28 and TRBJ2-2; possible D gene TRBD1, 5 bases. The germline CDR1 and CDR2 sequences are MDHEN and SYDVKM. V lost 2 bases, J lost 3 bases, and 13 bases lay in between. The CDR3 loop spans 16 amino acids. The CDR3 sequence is CASSLQGSGYTGELFF. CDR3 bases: TGTGCCAGCAGTTTACAGGGAAGTGGGTACACCGGGGAGCTGTTTTTT.

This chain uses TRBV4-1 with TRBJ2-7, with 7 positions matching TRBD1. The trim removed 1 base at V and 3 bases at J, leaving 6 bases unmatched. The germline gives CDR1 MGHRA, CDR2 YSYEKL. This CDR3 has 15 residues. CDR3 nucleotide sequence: TGCGCCAGCAGCCAAGCGAAAGGGGGCGGCTACGAGCAGTACTTC. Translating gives CASSQAKGGGYEQYF.

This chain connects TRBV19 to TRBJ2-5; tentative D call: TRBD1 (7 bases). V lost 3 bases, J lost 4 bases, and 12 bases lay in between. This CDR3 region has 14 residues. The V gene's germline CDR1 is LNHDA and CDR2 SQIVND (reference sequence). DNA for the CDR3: TGTGCCAGTAGTATTAGGCAGGGGGGAGAGACCCAGTACTTC. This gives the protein CASSIRQGGETQYF.

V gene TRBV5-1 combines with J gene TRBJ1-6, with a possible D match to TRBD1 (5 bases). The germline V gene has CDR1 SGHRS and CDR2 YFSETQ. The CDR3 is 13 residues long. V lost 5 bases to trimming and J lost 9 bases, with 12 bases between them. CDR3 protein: CASSLDQGSPLHF. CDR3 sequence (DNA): TGCGCCAGCAGTCTAGACCAGGGTTCACCCCTCCACTTT. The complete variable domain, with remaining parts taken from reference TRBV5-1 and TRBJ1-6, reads KAGVTQTPRYLIKTRGQQVTLSCSPISGHRSVSWYQQTPGQGLQFLFEYFSETQRNKGNFPGRFSGRQFSNSRSEMNVSTLELGDSALYLCASSLDQGSPLHFGNGTRLTVT.

CDR3 sequence (DNA): TGTGCCAGCAGTTCGTCAGGGGGGAGAACAGATACGCAGTATTTT. As protein: CASSSSGGRTDTQYF. The rearrangement joins TRBV27 to TRBJ2-3; D possibly corresponds to TRBD1 (7 bases). Looked up from germline, CDR1 is MNHEY and CDR2 is SMNVEV (reference sequence). The CDR3 spans 15 residues. V dropped 4 bases and J dropped 3 bases, with 14 bases sitting between them.

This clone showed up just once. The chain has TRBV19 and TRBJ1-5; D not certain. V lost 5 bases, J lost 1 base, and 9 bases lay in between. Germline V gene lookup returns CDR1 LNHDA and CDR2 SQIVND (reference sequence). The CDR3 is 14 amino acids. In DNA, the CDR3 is TGTGCCAGTAGTCCGGGGATCAGCAATCAGCCCCAGCATTTT. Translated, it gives CASSPGISNQPQHF.

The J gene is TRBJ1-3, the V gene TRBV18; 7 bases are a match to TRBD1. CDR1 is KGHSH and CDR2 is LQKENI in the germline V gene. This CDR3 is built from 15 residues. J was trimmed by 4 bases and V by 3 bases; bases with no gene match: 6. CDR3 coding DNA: TGTGCCAGCTCACCGGACAGGTCATCAGGAAACACCATATATTTT. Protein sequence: CASSPDRSSGNTIYF.

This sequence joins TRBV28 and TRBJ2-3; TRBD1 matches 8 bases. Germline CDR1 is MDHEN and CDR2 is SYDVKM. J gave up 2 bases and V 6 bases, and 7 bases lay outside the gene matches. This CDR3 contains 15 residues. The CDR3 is CASRAGGWSTDTQYF. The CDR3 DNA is TGTGCCAGCAGGGCAGGGGGCTGGTCCACAGATACGCAGTATTTT.

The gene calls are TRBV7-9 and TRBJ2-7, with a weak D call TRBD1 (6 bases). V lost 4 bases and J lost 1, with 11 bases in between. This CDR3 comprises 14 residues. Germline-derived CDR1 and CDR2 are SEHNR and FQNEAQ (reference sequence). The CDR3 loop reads CASSSVGGSYEQYF. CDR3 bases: TGTGCCAGCAGCTCTGTAGGGGGATCCTACGAGCAGTACTTC.

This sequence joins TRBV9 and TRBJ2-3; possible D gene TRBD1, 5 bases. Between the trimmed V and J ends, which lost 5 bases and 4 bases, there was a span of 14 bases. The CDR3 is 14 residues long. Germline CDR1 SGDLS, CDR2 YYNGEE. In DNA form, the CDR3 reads TGTGCCAGCAGTGACCGGCAGGGTGCAGATACGCAGTATTTT. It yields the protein CASSDRQGADTQYF.

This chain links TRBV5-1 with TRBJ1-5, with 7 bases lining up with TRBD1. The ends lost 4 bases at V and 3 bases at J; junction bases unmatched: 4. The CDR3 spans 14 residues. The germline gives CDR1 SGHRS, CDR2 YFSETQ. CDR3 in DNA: TGCGCCAGCAGCACGGGACAGCCCAATCAGCCCCAGCATTTT. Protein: CASSTGQPNQPQHF. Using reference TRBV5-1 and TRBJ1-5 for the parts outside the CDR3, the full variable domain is KAGVTQTPRYLIKTRGQQVTLSCSPISGHRSVSWYQQTPGQGLQFLFEYFSETQRNKGNFPGRFSGRQFSNSRSEMNVSTLELGDSALYLCASSTGQPNQPQHFGDGTRLSIL.

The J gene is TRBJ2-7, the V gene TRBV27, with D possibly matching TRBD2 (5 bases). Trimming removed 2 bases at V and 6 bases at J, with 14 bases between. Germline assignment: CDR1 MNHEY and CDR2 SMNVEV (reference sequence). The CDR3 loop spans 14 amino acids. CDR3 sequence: CASSLRGSYSEQYF. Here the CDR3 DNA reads TGTGCCAGCAGTTTAAGAGGGAGTTATTCCGAGCAGTACTTC.

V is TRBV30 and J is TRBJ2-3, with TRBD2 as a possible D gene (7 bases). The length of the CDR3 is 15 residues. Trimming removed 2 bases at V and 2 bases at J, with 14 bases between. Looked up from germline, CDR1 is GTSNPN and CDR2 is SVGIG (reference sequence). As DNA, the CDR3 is TGTGCCTGGAGTTCTGGCGGGGGCACCACAGATACGCAGTATTTT. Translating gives CAWSSGGGTTDTQYF.

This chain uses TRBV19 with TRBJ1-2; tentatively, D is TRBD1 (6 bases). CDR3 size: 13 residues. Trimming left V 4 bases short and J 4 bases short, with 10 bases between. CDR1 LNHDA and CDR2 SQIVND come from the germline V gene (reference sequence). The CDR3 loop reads CASSRWDTYGYTF. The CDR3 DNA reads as TGTGCCAGTAGTAGATGGGACACCTATGGCTACACCTTC.

The CDR3 here is CASSESPPGGFTDTQYF. The DNA for the CDR3 is TGTGCCAGCAGTGAATCCCCGCCGGGGGGGTTCACAGATACGCAGTATTTT. The rearrangement links TRBV6-1 to TRBJ2-3, with 8 bases lining up with TRBD2. Looked up from germline, CDR1 is MNHNS and CDR2 is SASEGT. With 2 bases clipped from V and 2 bases from J, the junction kept 9 bases outside the gene matches. The CDR3 consists of 17 residues.

The CDR3 loop is CASSFADSRNQPQHF. Here the CDR3 DNA reads TGTGCCAGCAGTTTTGCTGACAGTCGCAATCAGCCCCAGCATTTT. This chain links TRBV28 with TRBJ1-5; weak D call: TRBD1 (5 bases). Germline V CDR1 and CDR2: MDHEN, SYDVKM. This CDR3 contains 15 residues. Trimming cost V 3 bases and J 2 bases, with 11 bases left between them.

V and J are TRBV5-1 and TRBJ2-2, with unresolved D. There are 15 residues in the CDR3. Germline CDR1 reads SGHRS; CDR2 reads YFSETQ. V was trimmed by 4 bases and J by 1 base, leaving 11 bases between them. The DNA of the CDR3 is TGCGCCAGCAGCCGGTCGTCCGGGAACACCGGGGAGCTGTTTTTT. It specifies CASSRSSGNTGELFF.